These 18 T cell receptor beta chains were all obtained from the same sample, sequenced in a study of OX40 agonist ivuxolimab in advanced cancers. Clones were read by immunoSEQ multiplex PCR, and TCRdb kept only the in-frame ones, dropping some. The table records tens of thousands of clones, around 87% of them present only once. Sequenced here: CD4+ or CD8+ T cells sorted from blood, sampled in a trial of the OX40 agonist ivuxolimab. The receptor set was obtained from an adult with an advanced solid tumor such as melanoma, head and neck, liver or kidney cancer.

The chain uses TRBV5-1 and TRBJ2-7; 7 bases align to TRBD2. Germline CDR1 reads SGHRS; CDR2 reads YFSETQ. J was trimmed by 6 bases and V by 0 bases; bases with no gene match: 12. This CDR3 is 16 amino acids long. The CDR3 sequence: CASSLEGPHGGTEQYF. As DNA, the CDR3 is TGCGCCAGCAGCTTGGAAGGGCCTCACGGGGGGACCGAGCAGTACTTC.

The rearrangement links TRBV18 to TRBJ2-5; D remains ambiguous. This CDR3 has 14 amino acids. V was trimmed by 6 bases and J by 0 bases, leaving 11 bases between them. CDR1 KGHSH and CDR2 LQKENI come from the germline V gene. The CDR3 loop is CASSQSSYQETQYF. The DNA of the CDR3 is TGTGCCAGCTCCCAAAGCTCTTACCAAGAGACCCAGTACTTC.

The chain uses TRBV30 and TRBJ2-5, with a possible D match to TRBD2 (6 bases). The germline V gene has CDR1 GTSNPN and CDR2 SVGIG (reference sequence). The CDR3 loop spans 14 amino acids. V was cut by 0 bases and J by 4 bases, with 12 bases left in between. The CDR3 DNA is TGTGCCTGGAGTGTAAAAGGGAGGAGAGAGACCCAGTACTTC. Translating it yields CAWSVKGRRETQYF.

V gene TRBV6-6 combines with J gene TRBJ2-2; 9 nucleotides line up with TRBD2. The junction had 4 bases not matched to a gene; V was cut back by 4 bases and J by 1 base. The CDR3 has 16 amino acids. The germline gives CDR1 MNHNY, CDR2 SVGAGI (reference sequence). The CDR3 DNA follows: TGTGCCAGCAGTTGGCTAGCGGGGAAGAACACCGGGGAGCTGTTTTTT. It encodes CASSWLAGKNTGELFF.

This chain uses TRBV18 with TRBJ2-7, with 14 bases aligning to TRBD2. The CDR3 is made up of 16 amino acids. J was trimmed by 8 bases and V by 3 bases; bases with no gene match: 9. Germline CDR1 and CDR2: KGHSH and LQKENI. The chain's CDR3 is CASSPVPGLAGDKQYF. The CDR3 DNA is TGTGCCAGCTCACCCGTCCCGGGACTAGCGGGAGATAAGCAGTACTTC.

This chain links TRBV6-5 with TRBJ2-1; 9 nucleotides align to TRBD2. The CDR3 sequence is 13 residues long. Trimming cost V 5 bases and J 12 bases; bases outside gene matches: 8. Germline V gene lookup returns CDR1 MNHEY and CDR2 SVGAGI. The CDR3 loop is CASSAAGGRAQFF. For the CDR3, the DNA is TGTGCCAGCAGTGCTGCGGGGGGGCGTGCGCAGTTCTTC.

The gene calls are TRBV19 and TRBJ1-4; TRBD1 aligns across 9 bases. This CDR3 spans 16 amino acids. From germline, CDR1 is LNHDA and CDR2 SQIVND (reference sequence). Trimming cost V 6 bases and J 8 bases; bases outside gene matches: 13. The CDR3 sequence is CASRSPGTGKTEKLFF. In nucleotides, the CDR3 is TGTGCCAGTAGGTCACCTGGGACAGGGAAGACCGAAAAACTGTTTTTT.

As to this clone: The junction does not match germline at one end; this may be a read error. The chain uses TRBV7-9 and TRBJ2-7; D not certain. Germline CDR1 and CDR2: SEHNR and FQNEAQ (reference sequence). CDR3 length equals 8 residues. CDR3 sequence (DNA): TGTGCCGGGTTGATACCCTATTTC. Its translation is CAGLIPYF.

The V and J genes are TRBV25-1 and TRBJ2-5; D is possibly TRBD1 (5 bases). Germline CDR1 is MGHDK and CDR2 is SYGVNS. CDR3 size: 15 residues. With 7 bases removed from V and 4 bases from J, the gap between germline ends came to 19 bases. DNA for the CDR3: TGTGCCAGCATCTCTAGGGGCAACGTGAGAGAGACCCAGTACTTC. Its translation is CASISRGNVRETQYF.

This clone came up once. The chain uses TRBV6-1 and TRBJ2-2, with D perhaps matching TRBD1 or TRBD2 (5 bases each). CDR1 is MNHNS and CDR2 is SASEGT in the germline V gene. V lost 8 bases to trimming and J lost 1 base, with 8 bases between them. The CDR3 contains 13 residues. CDR3 in amino acids: CASGDLNTGELFF. CDR3 sequence (DNA): TGTGCCAGCGGGGACCTGAACACCGGGGAGCTGTTTTTT.

This chain connects TRBV7-3 to TRBJ2-2; D not resolved. CDR3 size: 13 residues. Per the germline V gene, CDR1 is SGHTA and CDR2 is FQGTGA. Deletions cut 4 bases from V and 2 bases from J, with 5 bases between. CDR3 sequence: CASSSSNTGELFF. The CDR3 DNA follows: TGTGCCAGCAGCTCTTCCAACACCGGGGAGCTGTTTTTT.

V gene TRBV11-2 combines with J gene TRBJ1-6; D is unclear. Trimming left V 0 bases short and J 10 bases short, with 16 bases between. This CDR3 has 16 residues. Germline values: CDR1 SGHAT, CDR2 FQNNGV. CDR3 sequence: CASSLDLTRGASPLHF. CDR3 coding DNA: TGTGCCAGCAGCTTAGATCTAACTCGGGGTGCCTCACCCCTCCACTTT. Supplemented by reference TRBV11-2 and TRBJ1-6, the full variable domain reads EAGVAQSPRYKIIEKRQSVAFWCNPISGHATLYWYQQILGQGPKLLIQFQNNGVVDDSQLPKDRFSAERLKGVDSTLKIQPAKLEDSAVYLCASSLDLTRGASPLHFGNGTRLTVT.

The V and J genes are TRBV7-6 and TRBJ1-1; 10 nucleotides match TRBD1. J gave up 4 bases and V 1 base, and 6 bases lay outside the gene matches. This CDR3 comprises 16 residues. Germline values: CDR1 SGHVS, CDR2 FNYEAQ. The DNA for the CDR3 is TGTGCCAGCAGCTTAGAGGGACAGGGGTTTTTCACTGAAGCTTTCTTT. Translating it yields CASSLEGQGFFTEAFF.

The CDR3 is CASRPGPIGETQYF. The CDR3 DNA is TGCGCCAGCAGACCGGGCCCAATTGGGGAGACCCAGTACTTC. The V gene is TRBV5-1, the J gene TRBJ2-5; unclear D gene. Trimming cost V 5 bases and J 5 bases, with 16 bases left between them. Germline V gives CDR1 SGHRS, CDR2 YFSETQ. This CDR3 comprises 14 residues.

This sequence joins TRBV5-5 and TRBJ2-2; D could derive from TRBD1 or TRBD2 (5 bases each). Germline CDR1 and CDR2: SGHKS and YYEKEE (reference sequence). The CDR3 has 16 amino acids. Trimming took off 1 base at V and 3 bases at J, with 13 bases between the two ends. This CDR3 is CASSLIGTSDTGELFF. DNA of the CDR3: TGTGCCAGCAGCTTGATCGGGACGTCGGACACCGGGGAGCTGTTTTTT.

The V and J genes are TRBV19 and TRBJ2-7; possible D gene TRBD2, 5 bases. This CDR3 is built from 14 residues. V was pared by 1 base and J by 4 bases, with 11 bases between. Germline V gives CDR1 LNHDA, CDR2 SQIVND (reference sequence). CDR3 loop: CASSIGRVGYEQYF. CDR3 nucleotides: TGTGCCAGTAGTATAGGGCGGGTTGGGTACGAGCAGTACTTC.

The chain combines TRBV7-2 with TRBJ1-5, with D possibly TRBD1 on 5 matching bases. The CDR3 has 17 amino acids. The V and J ends lost 5 bases and 4 bases respectively, with 21 bases between them. Germline V gene sequence: CDR1 SGHTA, CDR2 FQGNSA. CDR3 nucleotide sequence: TGTGCCAGCAGCCCGCGGGGCCCACAGTTAGTTAATCAGCCCCAGCATTTT. Its protein is CASSPRGPQLVNQPQHF.

The rearrangement uses TRBV7-2 and TRBJ2-7; the D call may be TRBD1 or TRBD2 (5 bases each). This CDR3 comprises 12 residues. V lost 2 bases and J lost 6, with 8 bases in between. CDR1 SGHTA and CDR2 FQGNSA come from the germline V gene. CDR3 nucleotides: TGTGCCAGCAGCTTACCCGGGGCCGAGCAGTACTTC. Its translation: CASSLPGAEQYF. Supplemented by reference TRBV7-2 and TRBJ2-7, the full variable domain reads GAGVSQSPSNKVTEKGKDVELRCDPISGHTALYWYRQSLGQGLEFLIYFQGNSAPDKSGLPSDRFSAERTGGSVSTLTIQRTQQEDSAVYLCASSLPGAEQYFGPGTRLTVT.